This T cell receptor (beta chain) was observed in a study of blood T cell repertoires in COVID-19. Turning to the study itself: Acute-phase and convalescent COVID-19 samples originated in the United States, Italy and Spain. T cells, B-cell-depleted T cells, or PBMCs provided the cDNA or gDNA that served as material.

As processed by the authors: Researchers report that nucleated cell counts were estimated from reference gene primer amplification. Generated by immunoSEQ multiplex PCR, the TCRdb table keeps only in-frame clones and is missing some. V, J and clone size are those of that table, while D and trimming were read from the DNA. The profile shows hundreds of thousands of clones, roughly 88% of them singletons. Only one count was recorded for this clone. The V and J ends lost 10 bases and 4 bases, in that order; junction bases with no gene match: 10. This CDR3 region has 14 residues. Per germline, CDR1 MNHEY and CDR2 SVGAGI.

The chain is built from TRBV6-5 and TRBJ2-3, with 8 bases identical to TRBD1. This TCR was recovered from a man older than 75 with acute or convalescent COVID-19. The sample consisted of peripheral blood. The CDR3 reads CATRRDRSPDTQYF. CDR3 in DNA: TGTGCCACCCGGAGGGACAGGAGCCCAGATACGCAGTATTTT.